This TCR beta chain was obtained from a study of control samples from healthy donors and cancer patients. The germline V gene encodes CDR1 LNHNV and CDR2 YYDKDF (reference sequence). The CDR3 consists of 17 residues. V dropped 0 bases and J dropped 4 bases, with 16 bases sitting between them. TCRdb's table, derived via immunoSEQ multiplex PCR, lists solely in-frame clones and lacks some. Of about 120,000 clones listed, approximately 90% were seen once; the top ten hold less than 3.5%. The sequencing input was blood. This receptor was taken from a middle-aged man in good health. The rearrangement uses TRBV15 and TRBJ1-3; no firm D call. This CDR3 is CATSRDRRPSPGNTIYF. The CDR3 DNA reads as TGTGCCACCAGCAGAGACCGCCGGCCTTCACCCGGAAACACCATATATTTT.